The 19 T cell receptor beta chains reported below all come from one sample, sequenced in a study of blood T cell repertoires in COVID-19. Sequencing was performed with immunoSEQ multiplex PCR; in TCRdb, only in-frame clones are kept and a portion is missing. In the table there are nearly 110,000 clones, around 89% of which are singletons. The material sequenced was peripheral blood. All receptors derive from a man aged 40-55 years with active or convalescent COVID-19.

The chain carries TRBV28 and TRBJ1-2; 9 bases are a match to TRBD1. Germline V CDR1 and CDR2: MDHEN, SYDVKM. The CDR3 spans 15 residues. The trim removed 7 bases at V and 7 bases at J, leaving 13 bases unmatched. CDR3 coding DNA: TGTGCCAGCACCGTCCCGGGACAGGGTCGGGGTGGCTACACCTTC. Residues: CASTVPGQGRGGYTF.

The chain has TRBV28 and TRBJ1-6; D is unresolved. Trimming left V 7 bases short and J 7 bases short, with 11 bases between. This CDR3 spans 13 amino acids. Looked up from germline, CDR1 is MDHEN and CDR2 is SYDVKM. The CDR3 spells CASNPGTNSPLHF. The CDR3 coding sequence is TGTGCCAGCAACCCAGGAACGAATTCACCCCTCCACTTT. Looking up the rest from reference TRBV28 and TRBJ1-6 gives the full variable domain: DVKVTQSSRYLVKRTGEKVFLECVQDMDHENMFWYRQDPGLGLRLIYFSYDVKMKEKGDIPEGYSVSREKKERFSLILESASTNQTSMYLCASNPGTNSPLHFGNGTRLTVT.

This clone was recorded once. V usage is TRBV27 and J usage is TRBJ1-1, with unresolved D. The CDR3 is 16 amino acids. The V end was cut by 0 bases, the J end by 0 bases, with 11 bases between. Germline CDR1 MNHEY, CDR2 SMNVEV (reference sequence). This CDR3 reads CASSLSMAGMNTEAFF. CDR3 coding DNA: TGTGCCAGCAGTTTATCGATGGCAGGAATGAACACTGAAGCTTTCTTT.

The rearrangement joins TRBV7-8 to TRBJ2-1; tentatively, D is TRBD2 (5 bases). Trimming cost V 2 bases and J 1 base, with 9 bases left between them. This CDR3 spans 15 amino acids. Germline-derived CDR1 and CDR2 are SGHVS and FQNEAQ. CDR3 sequence reads: CASSLPGTSYNEQFF. The CDR3, as DNA: TGTGCCAGCAGCTTACCGGGAACGTCCTACAATGAGCAGTTCTTC.

The genes are TRBV5-4 and TRBJ2-5, with TRBD1 as a possible D gene (6 bases). The CDR3 loop spans 14 amino acids. V was cut by 5 bases and J by 3 bases, with 14 bases left in between. Germline CDR1 reads SGHNT; CDR2 reads YYREEE (reference sequence). CDR3: CASSYRDTEETQYF. The DNA of the CDR3 is TGTGCCAGCAGTTACCGGGACACCGAAGAGACCCAGTACTTC.

The chain combines TRBV5-1 with TRBJ2-1; 13 positions agree with TRBD2. Germline V CDR1 and CDR2: SGHRS, YFSETQ. V was pared by 3 bases and J by 5 bases, with 5 bases of the junction left unmatched. This CDR3 has 16 residues. CDR3 residues: CASSSRTSGGDNEQFF. CDR3 DNA: TGCGCCAGCAGCTCTCGGACTAGCGGGGGCGACAATGAGCAGTTCTTC.

The chain carries TRBV10-3 and TRBJ1-1; TRBD1 is a possible D gene (5 bases). Germline values: CDR1 ENHRY, CDR2 SYGVKD. This CDR3 has 14 residues. Trimming left V 3 bases short and J 1 base short, with 9 bases between. DNA of the CDR3: TGTGCCATCAGTGATGGTCAGGGGAACACTGAAGCTTTCTTT. It codes for CAISDGQGNTEAFF.

J is TRBJ2-2 and V is TRBV7-2, with unresolved D. The CDR3 has 15 amino acids. The V end was cut by 3 bases, the J end by 5 bases, with 13 bases between. Germline CDR1 SGHTA, CDR2 FQGNSA. DNA for the CDR3: TGTGCCAGCAGCTTCGTTGCGGATTGGACCGGGGAGCTGTTTTTT. Translating gives CASSFVADWTGELFF. Looking up the rest from reference TRBV7-2 and TRBJ2-2 gives the full variable domain: GAGVSQSPSNKVTEKGKDVELRCDPISGHTALYWYRQSLGQGLEFLIYFQGNSAPDKSGLPSDRFSAERTGGSVSTLTIQRTQQEDSAVYLCASSFVADWTGELFFGEGSRLTVL.

The rearrangement links TRBV6-5 to TRBJ2-2; a possible D gene is TRBD1 (6 bases). V lost 4 bases to trimming and J lost 0 bases, with 12 bases between them. In germline, CDR1 is MNHEY, CDR2 SVGAGI. This CDR3 spans 16 amino acids. CDR3 sequence: CASSLYRDANTGELFF. DNA for the CDR3: TGTGCCAGCAGTTTATACAGGGATGCGAACACCGGGGAGCTGTTTTTT.

V gene TRBV6-5 combines with J gene TRBJ2-5; the D gene is possibly TRBD2 (5 bases). Germline CDR1 reads MNHEY; CDR2 reads SVGAGI. The CDR3 length is 13 residues. V lost 11 bases, J lost 5 bases, and 18 bases lay in between. The CDR3 reads CAPHEGTRETQYF. The CDR3 DNA follows: TGTGCCCCCCATGAGGGTACGAGGGAGACCCAGTACTTC.

This chain joins TRBV19 and TRBJ1-2, with D possibly TRBD1 on 5 matching bases. V gave up 2 bases and J gave up 4 bases, with 14 bases separating them. The CDR3 covers 15 residues. Germline V gives CDR1 LNHDA, CDR2 SQIVND (reference sequence). The CDR3 sequence is CASSITIDSLYGYTF. CDR3 DNA sequence: TGTGCCAGTAGTATAACAATCGACAGCCTCTATGGCTACACCTTC.

The rearrangement joins TRBV9 to TRBJ2-1, with TRBD2 matching 12 bases. Per germline, CDR1 SGDLS and CDR2 YYNGEE. This CDR3 contains 16 residues. V lost 3 bases, J lost 6 bases, and 7 bases stayed unmatched. As DNA, the CDR3 is TGTGCCAGCAGCGATCGGACTAGCGGGAAGCTCAATGAGCAGTTCTTC. Translated, it gives CASSDRTSGKLNEQFF.

CDR3 amino acids: CASSLQGANEQFF. CDR3 DNA sequence: TGTGCCAGCAGCTTGCAGGGGGCCAATGAGCAGTTCTTC. This chain joins TRBV5-4 and TRBJ2-1, with TRBD1 identical over 8 bases. CDR3 length equals 13 residues. Per the germline V gene, CDR1 is SGHNT and CDR2 is YYREEE (reference sequence). V shed 1 base, J shed 6 bases, and the junction held 0 bases outside the gene matches.

The V and J genes are TRBV2 and TRBJ1-1, with 11 nucleotides matching TRBD1. CDR1 and CDR2 (germline): SNHLY, FYNNEI. This CDR3 is 15 amino acids long. With V trimmed by 1 base and J by 7 bases, 5 bases remained unmatched. The CDR3 nucleotides are TGTGCCAGCAGTGAAGTAGGGGGGACAGGGGGTGAAGCTTTCTTT. This sequence encodes CASSEVGGTGGEAFF.

This clone came up a few times. The chain couples TRBV6-5 to TRBJ1-2, with a possible D match to TRBD1 (6 bases). Germline lookup yields CDR1 MNHEY and CDR2 SVGAGI. The CDR3 totals 13 residues. V was trimmed by 8 bases and J by 8 bases, leaving 18 bases between them. In DNA form, the CDR3 reads TGTGCCAGCCTAAACCCCGGACAGTGGGGCTACACCTTC. Translating it yields CASLNPGQWGYTF.

This chain uses TRBV28 with TRBJ2-7; 8 positions match TRBD1. The V and J ends lost 5 bases and 2 bases, in that order; junction bases with no gene match: 5. The germline gives CDR1 MDHEN, CDR2 SYDVKM. The CDR3 length is 14 residues. The DNA for the CDR3 is TGTGCCAGCAGTGTGGGACAGGCTCCCTACGAGCAGTACTTC. This encodes CASSVGQAPYEQYF. Based on the CDR3 plus reference TRBV28 and TRBJ2-7, the full variable domain is DVKVTQSSRYLVKRTGEKVFLECVQDMDHENMFWYRQDPGLGLRLIYFSYDVKMKEKGDIPEGYSVSREKKERFSLILESASTNQTSMYLCASSVGQAPYEQYFGPGTRLTVT.

The chain recombines TRBV6-6 with TRBJ2-2, with 7 bases that match TRBD1. CDR1 MNHNY and CDR2 SVGAGI come from the germline V gene (reference sequence). The ends lost 5 bases at V and 4 bases at J; junction bases unmatched: 7. CDR3 size: 15 residues. CDR3 loop: CASSRTGRGTGELFF. CDR3 DNA: TGTGCCAGCAGTCGGACAGGTCGAGGCACCGGGGAGCTGTTTTTT.

The chain has TRBV6-1 and TRBJ1-1; 7 bases match TRBD1. Germline CDR1 and CDR2: MNHNS and SASEGT. The CDR3 totals 15 residues. With 3 bases clipped from V and 4 bases from J, the junction kept 8 bases outside the gene matches. The CDR3 here is CASSDLRQGGTEAFF. In DNA form, the CDR3 reads TGTGCCAGCAGTGACCTAAGACAGGGTGGCACTGAAGCTTTCTTT.

CDR3 DNA sequence: TGTGCCAGCAGCCCCCAAACGGTTGCCGAGGAGCAGTTCTTC. Residues: CASSPQTVAEEQFF. The rearrangement uses TRBV7-2 and TRBJ2-1; unclear D gene. The V and J ends lost 5 bases and 10 bases respectively, with 18 bases between them. CDR1 and CDR2 from the germline V gene are SGHTA and FQGNSA. This CDR3 contains 14 residues.